Following are 31 T cell receptor beta chains from one sample sequenced in a study of blood T cell repertoires in COVID-19. Some clones are missing from TCRdb's copy, which holds only in-frame ones; the method was immunoSEQ multiplex PCR. The repertoire includes hundreds of thousands of clones, roughly nine tenths of them detected once, and 2.4% sits in the top ten. The source material was PBMCs or T cells enriched from blood (not recorded which). Source of these receptors: a woman under 30 who had recovered from COVID-19.

CDR3 in amino acids: CASSERDKSWSNSPLHF. The DNA of the CDR3 is TGTGCCAGCAGTGAACGGGACAAGAGCTGGAGTAATTCACCCCTCCACTTT. This sequence joins TRBV25-1 and TRBJ1-6, with D possibly matching TRBD1 (6 bases). The V and J ends lost 2 bases and 6 bases respectively, with 17 bases between them. Germline CDR1 is MGHDK and CDR2 is SYGVNS. The CDR3 totals 17 residues.

The chain employs TRBV19 and TRBJ2-5, with D tentatively TRBD2 (5 bases). Trimming pared 7 bases from V and 5 bases from J, leaving 14 bases between. This CDR3 region has 13 residues. Germline assignment: CDR1 LNHDA and CDR2 SQIVND (reference sequence). The CDR3 DNA is TGTGCCAGTACAGGCCCTAGCCTCGAGACCCAGTACTTC. Protein sequence: CASTGPSLETQYF.

About this clone itself: One junction end does not reproduce the germline sequence, and a read error may be involved. This chain joins TRBV7-7 and TRBJ2-3; 13 bases are shared with TRBD2. The V gene's germline CDR1 is SSHAT and CDR2 FNYEAQ (reference sequence). The length of the CDR3 is 16 residues. The CDR3 region has the DNA TGTGCTAGCAGTTCCGGACTAGCGGGGGGCACAGATACGCAGTATTTT. Translated: CASSSGLAGGTDTQYF.

The genes are TRBV7-9 and TRBJ1-1, with D unresolved. V lost 1 base to trimming and J lost 5 bases, with 5 bases between them. Germline V gives CDR1 SEHNR, CDR2 FQNEAQ (reference sequence). This CDR3 region has 12 residues. Here the CDR3 DNA reads TGTGCCAGCAGCTTAGTCAGGACTGAAGCTTTCTTT. It specifies CASSLVRTEAFF.

This clone appeared once. The V gene is TRBV6-4, the J gene TRBJ2-5; 7 bases agree with TRBD1. The V and J ends lost 0 bases and 0 bases, in that order; junction bases with no gene match: 13. Looked up from germline, CDR1 is MRHNA and CDR2 is SNTAGT. CDR3 length equals 19 residues. CDR3 sequence (DNA): TGTGCCAGCAGTGACTCCGGGACAGCTAAACTGAAGAACCAAGAGACCCAGTACTTC. Its protein is CASSDSGTAKLKNQETQYF.

The chain carries TRBV6-5 and TRBJ2-3; 7 positions agree with TRBD2. Looked up from germline, CDR1 is MNHEY and CDR2 is SVGAGI. The J segment lost 1 base and the V segment lost 5 bases, leaving 6 bases of the junction unmatched. The CDR3 consists of 15 residues. The CDR3 sequence: CASSPSGYRTDTQYF. In DNA, the CDR3 is TGTGCCAGCAGTCCTAGCGGTTACCGCACAGATACGCAGTATTTT.

The chain has TRBV7-9 and TRBJ2-5; tentatively, D is TRBD1 (7 bases). The CDR3 contains 18 residues. The ends were cut back, 2 bases at V and 4 bases at J, with 23 bases in the middle. Germline lookup yields CDR1 SEHNR and CDR2 FQNEAQ (reference sequence). As DNA, the CDR3 is TGTGCCAGCAGCTTACGGACTGGGGCAGGGGGGTTTCGAGAGACCCAGTACTTC. It specifies CASSLRTGAGGFRETQYF.

This chain uses TRBV5-6 with TRBJ2-5, with TRBD1 matching over 7 bases. The CDR3 is made up of 15 amino acids. V was clipped by 4 bases and J by 1 base; unmatched bases: 7. CDR1 and CDR2 from the germline V gene are SGHDT and YYEEEE. The CDR3 loop reads CASSGDSGGQETQYF. In nucleotides, the CDR3 is TGTGCCAGCAGCGGGGATTCAGGGGGCCAAGAGACCCAGTACTTC.

This clone has just one count. V and J are TRBV6-5 and TRBJ2-1; TRBD1 might be the D (6 bases). The length of the CDR3 is 12 residues. V was clipped by 2 bases and J by 11 bases, with 10 bases between them. Per the germline V gene, CDR1 is MNHEY and CDR2 is SVGAGI. The CDR3 nucleotides are TGTGCCAGCAGTTACCGCAGGGGTAAGCAGTTCTTC. It specifies CASSYRRGKQFF.

About this clone: One end of the junction fails to match germline, which may point to a read error. The chain carries TRBV7-9 and TRBJ1-2, with 7 nucleotides matching TRBD1. This CDR3 region has 12 residues. The germline V gene has CDR1 SEHNR and CDR2 FQNEAQ (reference sequence). CDR3 protein: CASSIDRASISF. The CDR3 DNA reads TGTGCCAGCAGCATCGACAGGGCCTCCATCTCCTTC.

The rearrangement joins TRBV10-3 to TRBJ1-6, with TRBD1 matching over 8 bases. Germline CDR1 and CDR2: ENHRY and SYGVKD. CDR3 length: 15 amino acids. The V segment lost 1 base and the J segment 7 bases; nucleotides outside the gene matches: 3. The CDR3 DNA follows: TGTGCCATCAGTGAGTTGGACAGGGACAATTCACCCCTCCACTTT. Encoded protein: CAISELDRDNSPLHF.

The J gene is TRBJ2-7, the V gene TRBV5-5; weak D call: TRBD1 (5 bases). Germline V gene data show CDR1 as SGHKS and CDR2 as YYEKEE (reference sequence). Trimming shortened V by 0 bases and J by 2 bases, and 15 bases separated the two germline ends. This CDR3 has 16 amino acids. CDR3 sequence reads: CASSLVPMGRAYEQYF. In DNA, the CDR3 is TGTGCCAGCAGCTTGGTGCCCATGGGGCGCGCCTACGAGCAGTACTTC.

V is TRBV21-1 and J is TRBJ1-1; the DNA was not compared with TRBD1, the D call given in the table. TRBV21-1 is flagged as a pseudogene. The CDR3 spans 15 residues. CDR3 DNA: TGTGCCAGCAGCAAAGGGGGACAGGGAAAAACTGAAGCTTTCTTT. Translation: CASSKGGQGKTEAFF.

The chain is built from TRBV7-9 and TRBJ1-2; D gene unclear. Germline-derived CDR1 and CDR2 are SEHNR and FQNEAQ (reference sequence). The CDR3 covers 12 residues. The V end lost 2 bases, the J end lost 5 bases, and 6 bases lay between the germline ends. CDR3 DNA sequence: TGTGCCAGCAGCTTAAGGACTTATGGCTACACCTTC. Translation: CASSLRTYGYTF. The complete variable domain, with remaining parts taken from reference TRBV7-9 and TRBJ1-2, reads DTGVSQNPRHKITKRGQNVTFRCDPISEHNRLYWYRQTLGQGPEFLTYFQNEAQLEKSRLLSDRFSAERPKGSFSTLEIQRTEQGDSAMYLCASSLRTYGYTFGSGTRLTVV.

The rearrangement links TRBV6-1 to TRBJ1-4, with 8 bases matching TRBD1. J lost 7 bases, V lost 3 bases, and 7 bases had no gene match. This CDR3 is 15 amino acids long. Germline-derived CDR1 and CDR2 are MNHNS and SASEGT. CDR3 protein: CASSERTGLIEKLFF. CDR3 DNA sequence: TGTGCCAGCAGTGAGCGGACAGGGTTGATTGAAAAACTGTTTTTT.

The sample holds a few counts of this clone. This chain joins TRBV6-5 and TRBJ1-2; 7 bases are a match to TRBD1. The CDR3 covers 13 residues. CDR1 is MNHEY, CDR2 SVGAGI, per germline. J was trimmed by 8 bases and V by 5 bases; bases with no gene match: 8. This CDR3 reads CASSPGTARGYTF. CDR3 in DNA: TGTGCCAGCAGTCCCGGGACAGCGCGGGGCTACACCTTC.

The V gene is TRBV19, the J gene TRBJ2-3; D might be TRBD1 (6 bases). This CDR3 is 14 amino acids long. The germline CDR1 and CDR2 sequences are LNHDA and SQIVND (reference sequence). The V end lost 3 bases, the J end lost 3 bases, and 10 bases lay between the germline ends. As DNA, the CDR3 is TGTGCCAGTAGTATCCTCCAGGGGACAGATACGCAGTATTTT. This encodes CASSILQGTDTQYF.

The CDR3: CASSPPSRQETQYF. The DNA for the CDR3 is TGTGCCAGCTCACCTCCTAGTCGCCAAGAGACCCAGTACTTC. The V and J genes are TRBV18 and TRBJ2-5; D uncertain. Per germline, CDR1 KGHSH and CDR2 LQKENI. Deletions cut 3 bases from V and 1 base from J, with 9 bases between. The CDR3 is 14 amino acids.

The V call is TRBV15, the J call TRBJ2-2; D not certain. Germline values: CDR1 LNHNV, CDR2 YYDKDF (reference sequence). This CDR3 comprises 11 residues. Trimming took off 7 bases at V and 6 bases at J, with 6 bases between the two ends. The CDR3 nucleotides read TGTGCCACCATGTCCGCCGGGGAGCTGTTTTTT. It codes for CATMSAGELFF.

The V call is TRBV14, the J call TRBJ1-5; D ambiguous. V lost 5 bases and J lost 3, with 8 bases in between. The CDR3 loop spans 13 amino acids. Germline V lookup: CDR1 SGHDN, CDR2 FVKESK. CDR3 region: CASSVAVNQPQHF. The CDR3 coding sequence is TGTGCCAGCAGCGTGGCAGTCAATCAGCCCCAGCATTTT.

The chain recombines TRBV2 with TRBJ1-2, with 9 bases lining up with TRBD1. Germline assignment: CDR1 SNHLY and CDR2 FYNNEI. Losses at the gene ends were 6 bases for V and 4 bases for J; bases not matched to a gene: 6. The CDR3 spans 14 residues. CDR3 sequence reads: CASRRTGETYGYTF. CDR3 nucleotide sequence: TGTGCCAGCAGGAGGACAGGGGAGACCTATGGCTACACCTTC.

The V call is TRBV28, the J call TRBJ1-6; 10 bases are shared with TRBD1. V gave up 5 bases and J gave up 15 bases; unmatched junction bases: 13. The CDR3 has 15 residues. Germline assignment: CDR1 MDHEN and CDR2 SYDVKM. CDR3 protein: CASSLGTGEKPILHF. The CDR3, as DNA: TGTGCCAGCAGTCTAGGGACAGGGGAAAAGCCTATCCTCCACTTT.

The chain combines TRBV10-1 with TRBJ2-3; 12 bases map to TRBD2. CDR1 and CDR2 (germline): WNHNN, SYGVQD (reference sequence). Germline trimming cut 3 bases from V and 0 bases from J; bases unmatched to any gene: 1. The CDR3 covers 16 residues. In DNA, the CDR3 is TGCGCCAGCAGTGACGGACTAGCGGGGAGCACAGATACGCAGTATTTT. Translated: CASSDGLAGSTDTQYF.

The rearrangement uses TRBV6-5 and TRBJ1-1; 8 bases align to TRBD1. The CDR3 totals 15 residues. From germline, CDR1 is MNHEY and CDR2 SVGAGI. The ends lost 6 bases at V and 1 base at J; junction bases unmatched: 7. In DNA form, the CDR3 reads TGTGCCAGCAGCAACGAACAGGGGGGGAACACTGAAGCTTTCTTT. Its translation is CASSNEQGGNTEAFF.

V and J are TRBV5-1 and TRBJ2-1; TRBD1 is a possible D gene (5 bases). Germline CDR1 SGHRS, CDR2 YFSETQ. V was shortened by 1 base and J by 5 bases, with 10 bases between the two germline ends. The CDR3 extends over 14 amino acids. The CDR3 sequence: CASSLLGLDNEQFF. The DNA for the CDR3 is TGCGCCAGCAGCTTGTTGGGGCTGGACAATGAGCAGTTCTTC.

This chain links TRBV5-1 with TRBJ1-5; no definite D call. The CDR3 totals 15 residues. V was cut by 1 base and J by 0 bases, with 8 bases left in between. Germline V gives CDR1 SGHRS, CDR2 YFSETQ. DNA for the CDR3: TGCGCCAGCAGCTTGTCCGACTTTAGCAATCAGCCCCAGCATTTT. It yields the protein CASSLSDFSNQPQHF. Together with reference TRBV5-1 and TRBJ1-5, the CDR3 gives the full variable domain: KAGVTQTPRYLIKTRGQQVTLSCSPISGHRSVSWYQQTPGQGLQFLFEYFSETQRNKGNFPGRFSGRQFSNSRSEMNVSTLELGDSALYLCASSLSDFSNQPQHFGDGTRLSIL.

The rearrangement joins TRBV19 to TRBJ1-2; TRBD1 matches at 7 bases. The CDR3 sequence is 13 residues long. Germline CDR1 and CDR2: LNHDA and SQIVND (reference sequence). Trimming cost V 9 bases and J 4 bases; bases outside gene matches: 8. CDR3 bases: TGTGCCAGCATGGGACAGCTGCCCTATGGCTACACCTTC. Residues: CASMGQLPYGYTF. The full variable domain, rest sourced from reference TRBV19 and TRBJ1-2, is DGGITQSPKYLFRKEGQNVTLSCEQNLNHDAMYWYRQDPGQGLRLIYYSQIVNDFQKGDIAEGYSVSREKKESFPLTVTSAQKNPTAFYLCASMGQLPYGYTFGSGTRLTVV.

This chain uses TRBV27 with TRBJ2-1; D possibly corresponds to TRBD2 (5 bases). CDR1 and CDR2 (germline): MNHEY, SMNVEV (reference sequence). This CDR3 is 16 amino acids long. Trimming took off 2 bases at V and 7 bases at J, with 18 bases between the two ends. As DNA, the CDR3 is TGTGCCAGCAGTTTAAGCGGCTACGCCGCCAGTAATGAGCAGTTCTTC. Translating gives CASSLSGYAASNEQFF.

The J gene is TRBJ2-6, the V gene TRBV19; a possible D gene is TRBD1 (6 bases). Trimming cost V 4 bases and J 0 bases, with 16 bases left between them. The germline gives CDR1 LNHDA, CDR2 SQIVND (reference sequence). The CDR3 covers 18 residues. The CDR3 sequence: CASSTSGVGSSGANVLTF. The CDR3 region has the DNA TGTGCCAGTAGTACGTCAGGGGTGGGAAGCTCTGGGGCCAACGTCCTGACTTTC.

V usage is TRBV3-1 (or the pseudogene TRBV3-2) and J usage is TRBJ1-6; 7 bases match TRBD1. Germline assignment: CDR1 LGHDT and CDR2 YNNKEL (reference sequence). Trimming removed 4 bases from V and 9 bases from J; junction bases left unmatched: 9. This CDR3 has 15 amino acids. CDR3 coding DNA: TGTGCCAGCAGCCCCCTAGAGAGGGGGCGTTCACCCCTCCACTTT. It is translated as CASSPLERGRSPLHF.

CDR3 DNA: TGTGCCAGCAGTTACTCGAGGAGCCCTGAGAATGAGCAGTTCTTC. Its translation is CASSYSRSPENEQFF. This sequence joins TRBV6-2 or TRBV6-3 and TRBJ2-1; D uncertain. With 0 bases removed from V and 7 bases from J, the gap between germline ends came to 13 bases. The germline CDR1 and CDR2 sequences are MNHEY and SVGEGT. This CDR3 is built from 15 residues.